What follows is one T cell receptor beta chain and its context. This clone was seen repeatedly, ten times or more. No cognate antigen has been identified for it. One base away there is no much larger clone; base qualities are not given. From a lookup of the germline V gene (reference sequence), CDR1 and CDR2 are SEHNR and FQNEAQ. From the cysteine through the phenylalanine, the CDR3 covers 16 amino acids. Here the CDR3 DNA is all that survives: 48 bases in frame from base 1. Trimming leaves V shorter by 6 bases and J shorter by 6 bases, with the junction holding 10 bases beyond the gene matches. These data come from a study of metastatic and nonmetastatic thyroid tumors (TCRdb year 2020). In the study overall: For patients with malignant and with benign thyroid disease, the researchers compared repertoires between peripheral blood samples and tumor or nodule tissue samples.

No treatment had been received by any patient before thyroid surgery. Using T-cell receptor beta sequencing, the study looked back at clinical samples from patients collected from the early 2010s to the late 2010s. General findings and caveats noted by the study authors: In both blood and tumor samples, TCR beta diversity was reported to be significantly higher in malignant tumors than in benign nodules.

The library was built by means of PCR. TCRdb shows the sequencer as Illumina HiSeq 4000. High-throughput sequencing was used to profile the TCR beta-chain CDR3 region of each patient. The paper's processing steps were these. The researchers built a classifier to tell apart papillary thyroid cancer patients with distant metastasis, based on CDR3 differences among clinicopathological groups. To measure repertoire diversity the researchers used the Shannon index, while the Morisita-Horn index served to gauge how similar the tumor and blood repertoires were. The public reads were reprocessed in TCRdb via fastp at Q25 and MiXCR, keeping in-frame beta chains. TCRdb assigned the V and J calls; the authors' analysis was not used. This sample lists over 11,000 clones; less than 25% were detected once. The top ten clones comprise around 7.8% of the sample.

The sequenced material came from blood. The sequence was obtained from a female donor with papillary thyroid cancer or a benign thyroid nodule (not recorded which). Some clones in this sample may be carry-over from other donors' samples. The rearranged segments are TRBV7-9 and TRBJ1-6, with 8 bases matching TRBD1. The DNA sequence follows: TGTGCCAGCAGGAGATCCCGGGACAGGTCTAATTCACCCCTCCACTTT. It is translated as CASRRSRDRSNSPLHF.